The 13 T cell receptor beta chains given below trace back to one sample, sequenced in a study of tumor-infiltrating lymphocytes in primary liver carcinoma. The roughly 17-32 mg bulk tissue piece was not sorted before simultaneous RNA and DNA extraction. Using a constant-region primer together with ProtoScript II reverse transcriptase, TCR beta cDNA was made from 500 ng of total RNA. Three rounds of nested multiplex PCR with slightly modified ARM-PCR produced TCR beta libraries. Amplification in the first two PCR rounds was performed using TRBV1-TRBV30 forward primers and a C-beta reverse primer for approximately 10 cycles each. One entry per CDR3 protein, called by TCRdb with MiXCR from the multiplex PCR reads. Of around 99,000 distinct CDR3 sequences in the sample, about 70% were seen once. Sequenced sample: tumor-adjacent normal liver tissue. These TCRs come from a middle-aged man with primary liver carcinoma and hepatitis B virus infection.

This clonotype has more than one count but fewer than ten. The chain recombines TRBV28 with TRBJ2-3, with D unresolved. Germline V gives CDR1 MDHEN, CDR2 SYDVKM. V lost 5 bases, J lost 0 bases, and 6 bases lay in between. CDR3 length equals 13 residues. The CDR3 coding sequence is TGTGCCAGCAGTACAACTAGCACAGATACGCAGTATTTT. This sequence encodes CASSTTSTDTQYF.

The V gene is TRBV5-1, the J gene TRBJ2-4, with D unclear. Trimming removed 0 bases from V and 5 bases from J, with 6 bases in between. The CDR3 length is 13 residues. Germline V gene data show CDR1 as SGHRS and CDR2 as YFSETQ. DNA of the CDR3: TGCGCCAGCAGCTTGGACCTACAAAACATTCAGTACTTC. It codes for CASSLDLQNIQYF.

This clonotype has a count of ten or more. The V gene is TRBV29-1, the J gene TRBJ2-7; 9 bases fit TRBD1. The CDR3 runs to 16 residues. Germline CDR1 is SQVTM and CDR2 is ANQGSEA. V lost 5 bases and J lost 3; bases outside the gene matches: 14. The CDR3 here is CSVQALVPGQGYEQYF. The DNA of the CDR3 is TGCAGCGTTCAGGCCCTCGTCCCGGGACAGGGCTACGAGCAGTACTTC.

Comments on this clonotype: In this CDR3 the conserved last residue, phenylalanine or tryptophan, is missing, so a read error is likely. The chain uses TRBV11-2 and TRBJ2-1, with 8 bases fitting TRBD2. The J call may be faulty, since TRBJ2-7 better matches the DNA end. The CDR3 length is 15 residues. Looked up from germline, CDR1 is SGHAT and CDR2 is FQNNGV. The CDR3 protein is CASSDSGNSYNEQYL. The DNA for the CDR3 is TGTGCCAGCAGCGATAGCGGGAACTCCTACAATGAGCAGTACCTC.

V is TRBV29-1 and J is TRBJ2-7, with 8 positions matching TRBD1. In germline, CDR1 is SQVTM, CDR2 ANQGSEA. The trim removed 7 bases at V and 3 bases at J, leaving 8 bases unmatched. CDR3 length: 13 residues. The DNA of the CDR3 is TGCAGCGCCACCGCCGGGACAGGCTACGAGCAGTACTTC. Its translation is CSATAGTGYEQYF.

This clonotype was recorded only once. One end of the junction is discordant with germline, which a read error may explain. This chain uses TRBV11-2 with TRBJ2-2, with D perhaps TRBD2 (6 bases). The V gene's germline CDR1 is SGHAT and CDR2 FQNNGV. The CDR3 extends over 15 amino acids. In nucleotides, the CDR3 is TGTGCCAGCAGCCGAGGGGACTTGAACACCGGGGAGCTCTTTTTT. It yields the protein CASSRGDLNTGELFF. Variable domain in full (rest from reference TRBV11-2 and TRBJ2-2): EAGVAQSPRYKIIEKRQSVAFWCNPISGHATLYWYQQILGQGPKLLIQFQNNGVVDDSQLPKDRFSAERLKGVDSTLKIQPAKLEDSAVYLCASSRGDLNTGELFFGEGSRLTVL.

About this clonotype: A much bigger clone sits one base away, suggesting this may be a read error. The chain has TRBV12-3 or TRBV12-4 and TRBJ1-5, with TRBD1 as a possible D gene (6 bases). V was trimmed by 7 bases and J by 4 bases, leaving 11 bases between them. CDR3 length: 13 amino acids. Here the CDR3 DNA reads TGTGCCAGCATTCCCGGACAGAATCAGCCCCAGCATTTT. Translation: CASIPGQNQPQHF.

Points on this clonotype: At one end, the junction sequence differs from germline, possibly due to a read error. This chain links TRBV5-1 with TRBJ2-4; 8 nucleotides agree with TRBD2. Per the germline V gene, CDR1 is SGHRS and CDR2 is YFSETQ. The CDR3 contains 12 residues. In DNA form, the CDR3 reads TGCGCCTGCAGCGGGAGCCTAAGCATTCAGTACTTC. Protein: CACSGSLSIQYF.

J is TRBJ2-7 and V is TRBV6-1; perhaps TRBD1 as D (6 bases). Germline values: CDR1 MNHNS, CDR2 SASEGT. This CDR3 is built from 14 residues. The V and J ends lost 3 bases and 1 base respectively, with 10 bases between them. The CDR3 DNA follows: TGTGCCAGCAGTGACCAGGGGATGTCCTACGAGCAGTACTTC. Translated: CASSDQGMSYEQYF.

On this clonotype: A much more abundant neighbour one base away suggests this may be a read error. The chain recombines TRBV14 with TRBJ2-7, with TRBD1 identical over 10 bases. This CDR3 region has 16 residues. V was clipped by 4 bases and J by 3 bases; unmatched bases: 9. Looked up from germline, CDR1 is SGHDN and CDR2 is FVKESK. The CDR3 is CASSPMGGQGHYEQYF. In nucleotides, the CDR3 is TGTGCCAGCAGCCCCATGGGGGGACAGGGGCACTACGAGCAGTACTTC.

About this clonotype: This could be a read error, since a much larger clone is one nucleotide away. V gene TRBV5-4 combines with J gene TRBJ2-5; D gene ambiguous. The CDR3 covers 12 residues. V lost 6 bases to trimming and J lost 4 bases, with 10 bases between them. Per the germline V gene, CDR1 is SGHNT and CDR2 is YYREEE (reference sequence). CDR3 region: CASTSIGETQYF. The CDR3 nucleotides are TGTGCCAGCACCTCCATCGGAGAGACCCAGTACTTC.

Of note for this clonotype: Without the conserved terminal phenylalanine or tryptophan, this CDR3 likely stems from a read error. The chain links TRBV20-1 to TRBJ2-7; perhaps TRBD1 as D (6 bases). This CDR3 has 12 residues. Per germline, CDR1 DFQATT and CDR2 SNEGSKA (reference sequence). CDR3 DNA: TGCAGTGCTAGCAGGGGCTCCCACGAGCAGTACTCC. Amino acids: CSASRGSHEQYS.

This clonotype was seen a few times. The J gene is TRBJ1-4, the V gene TRBV7-9; tentative D call: TRBD1 (6 bases). V was clipped by 4 bases and J by 6 bases, with 18 bases between them. Per germline, CDR1 SEHNR and CDR2 FQNEAQ (reference sequence). This CDR3 contains 16 residues. The CDR3 reads CASSSGRTGAYEKLFF. In nucleotides, the CDR3 is TGTGCCAGCAGCTCAGGGAGGACGGGGGCGTATGAAAAACTGTTTTTT.